The rows below give T cell receptor beta chains drawn from one sample of a study of T cell responses to AZD1222 COVID-19 vaccine. Clones were sequenced by immunoSEQ multiplex PCR, and TCRdb holds only the in-frame ones, with some missing. The table lists around 99,000 clones, roughly 92% of them singletons. The specimen was peripheral blood, collected 28 days after the second AZD1222 dose. The receptors come from an adult who received the AZD1222 COVID-19 vaccine. Both conserved end residues are part of each CDR3. A D gene is named only where the DNA matches it firmly. Clone size is given for some rows only: seen once, a few or many times, or a class if the clone is expanded.

TRBV28	-	TRBJ1-2	-	CASSPPGQIRGYTF	TGTGCCAGCAGTCCACCGGGACAAATACGGGGCTACACCTTC
TRBV5-1	-	TRBJ2-3	TRBD1	CASRTGTDTQYF	TGCGCCAGCAGGACAGGGACAGATACGCAGTATTTT
TRBV4-2	-	TRBJ2-4	-	CASSQVLRREENIQYF	TGTGCCAGCAGCCAAGTACTGCGCAGGGAGGAAAACATTCAGTACTTC
TRBV18	-	TRBJ2-7	TRBD1	CASSAALPGQGAHEQYF	TGTGCCAGCTCAGCCGCGCTCCCGGGACAGGGGGCACACGAGCAGTACTTC
TRBV7-9	-	TRBJ1-3	-	CASSLGSWSLSGNTIYF	TGTGCCAGCAGCTTAGGATCCTGGTCCCTCTCTGGAAACACCATATATTTT
TRBV10-1	few	TRBJ2-4	-	CASSGDGKRNIQYF	TGCGCCAGCAGCGGTGACGGTAAAAGGAACATTCAGTACTTC
TRBV18	-	TRBJ1-6	TRBD1	CASSPGQGNSPLHF	TGTGCCAGCTCACCGGGACAGGGGAATTCACCCCTCCACTTT
TRBV5-1	-	TRBJ1-4	-	CASRSSATNEKLFF	TGCGCCAGCAGGTCCTCGGCAACTAATGAAAAACTGTTTTTT
TRBV10-3	-	TRBJ1-6	-	CATGSAENNSPLHF	TGTGCCACCGGGTCCGCGGAGAATAATTCACCCCTCCACTTT
TRBV7-2	once	TRBJ2-7	-	CASSPHLGGEQYF	TGTGCCAGCAGCCCACATTTGGGCGGTGAGCAGTACTTC
TRBV9	few	TRBJ2-7	-	CASSVEPGYEQYF	TGTGCCAGCAGCGTAGAGCCAGGGTACGAGCAGTACTTC
TRBV11-1	-	TRBJ1-6	-	CASSLEGESSPLHF	TGTGCCAGCAGCTTAGAAGGGGAGAGTTCACCCCTCCACTTT
TRBV28	-	TRBJ2-3	-	CASSFGYYTDTQYF	TGTGCCAGCAGTTTCGGCTACTACACAGATACGCAGTATTTT
TRBV15	-	TRBJ2-6	-	CATTLSGANVLTF	TGTGCCACCACTCTCTCTGGGGCCAACGTCCTGACTTTC
TRBV6-5	-	TRBJ2-7	TRBD2	CASRPGLAGAYEQYF	TGTGCCAGCAGACCGGGACTAGCGGGAGCCTACGAGCAGTACTTC
TRBV28	-	TRBJ2-3	TRBD2	CASSLYRLAGGSGTQYF	TGTGCCAGCAGTTTATACCGACTAGCGGGAGGATCGGGTACGCAGTATTTT
TRBV6-5	-	TRBJ1-5	-	CASINGGNQPQHF	TGTGCCAGCATCAATGGGGGAAATCAGCCCCAGCATTTT
TRBV6-4	-	TRBJ1-2	-	CASRDRGGWSYTF	TGTGCCAGCAGAGACAGAGGAGGATGGAGCTACACCTTC
TRBV7-9	once	TRBJ2-3	-	CASIPLGGRGTDTQYF	TGTGCCAGCATCCCCTTGGGGGGTCGAGGCACAGATACGCAGTATTTT
TRBV5-1	once	TRBJ2-5	TRBD2	CASSLAGGQETQYF	TGCGCCAGCAGCTTAGCGGGGGGCCAGGAGACCCAGTACTTC
TRBV27	-	TRBJ1-2	-	CASSLHGTQEVYGYTF	TGTGCCAGCAGTCTCCACGGGACCCAGGAGGTATATGGCTACACCTTC
TRBV6-6	-	TRBJ2-2	-	CASTLDRNTGELFF	TGTGCCAGCACCTTGGACAGGAACACCGGGGAGCTGTTTTTT
TRBV29-1	-	TRBJ1-1	-	CSVDFANTEAFF	TGCAGCGTTGACTTTGCGAACACTGAAGCTTTCTTT
TRBV6-6	-	TRBJ1-6	TRBD1	CASSRGQVSPLHF	TGTGCCAGCAGTAGGGGACAGGTCTCACCCCTCCACTTT
TRBV18	-	TRBJ2-1	TRBD2	CASSPRGMGLSGLAGVREQFF	TGTGCCAGCTCACCCCGTGGGATGGGTTTGTCCGGACTAGCGGGAGTGCGTGAGCAGTTCTTC
TRBV3-1/TRBV3-2	-	TRBJ1-5	-	CASSQGGGRPQHF	TGTGCCAGCAGCCAAGGGGGTGGGAGGCCCCAGCATTTT
TRBV28	-	TRBJ2-3	TRBD2	CASRPGGSTDTQYF	TGTGCCAGCAGGCCCGGGGGGAGCACAGATACGCAGTATTTT
TRBV9	-	TRBJ1-4	-	CASSVVGARGEKLFF	TGTGCCAGCAGCGTAGTCGGAGCCCGGGGTGAAAAACTGTTTTTT
TRBV7-8	-	TRBJ2-1	-	CASSLARGTYNEQFF	TGTGCCAGCAGCTTGGCCAGGGGTACTTACAATGAGCAGTTCTTC
TRBV19	-	TRBJ2-2	-	CASQRLTGELFF	TGTGCCAGTCAACGACTCACCGGGGAGCTGTTTTTT
TRBV28	-	TRBJ2-7	-	CASSPGTQGPSSYEQYF	TGTGCCAGCAGCCCCGGGACACAGGGACCCAGCTCCTACGAGCAGTACTTC
TRBV10-3	-	TRBJ2-7	TRBD2	CAIGLAGVHEQYF	TGTGCCATCGGGCTAGCGGGAGTCCACGAGCAGTACTTC
TRBV28	-	TRBJ2-3	-	CASSPEQGGRDTQYF	TGTGCCAGCAGTCCCGAGCAGGGAGGAAGAGATACGCAGTATTTT
TRBV6-5	-	TRBJ2-7	-	CASSYRRDEQYF	TGTGCCAGCAGTTACAGGAGGGACGAGCAGTACTTC
TRBV19	-	TRBJ2-2	-	CASSKLWSTGELFF	TGTGCCAGTAGTAAACTGTGGAGCACCGGGGAGCTGTTTTTT
TRBV9	-	TRBJ1-5	-	CASSYSGASNQPQHF	TGTGCCAGCAGTTACTCCGGGGCTAGCAATCAGCCCCAGCATTTT
TRBV28	-	TRBJ2-3	TRBD2	CASSLPANLGLAVTDTQYF	TGTGCCAGCAGTTTACCGGCCAACCTGGGACTAGCGGTCACAGATACGCAGTATTTT
TRBV19	-	TRBJ2-7	-	CASSKGYEQYF	TGTGCCAGTAGTAAGGGTTACGAGCAGTACTTC
TRBV11-2	-	TRBJ2-5	-	CASSLAPETQYF	TGTGCCAGCAGCTTAGCCCCAGAGACCCAGTACTTC
TRBV9	-	TRBJ2-1	TRBD2	CASSVGSVGRAGNEQFF	TGTGCCAGCAGCGTAGGGTCCGTAGGGAGGGCGGGCAATGAGCAGTTCTTC
TRBV11-2	-	TRBJ2-5	-	CASSLRQGAINQETQYF	TGTGCCAGCAGCTTAAGGCAGGGAGCTATTAACCAAGAGACCCAGTACTTC
TRBV19	-	TRBJ2-7	TRBD2	CASSMREESYEQYF	TGTGCCAGTAGTATGCGGGAGGAATCCTACGAGCAGTACTTC
TRBV6-4	-	TRBJ2-2	-	CASSDGSTGELFF	TGTGCCAGCAGTGATGGCAGCACCGGGGAGCTGTTTTTT
TRBV13	-	TRBJ2-7	-	CASSLEAGVPYEQYF	TGTGCCAGCAGCTTAGAGGCAGGGGTTCCCTACGAGCAGTACTTC
TRBV6-2/TRBV6-3	-	TRBJ1-1	-	CASSYSGEVTEAFF	TGTGCCAGCAGTTACTCAGGTGAAGTGACTGAAGCTTTCTTT